Below, 26 T cell receptor beta chains from the same sample are listed, as sequenced in a study of a mutant IDH1 vaccine in newly diagnosed glioma. Time point of the sample: baseline, week 1 (first vaccination visit). As for treatment: pre-vaccination baseline after standard-of-care therapy. TCRdb's table, derived via immunoSEQ multiplex PCR, lists solely in-frame clones and lacks some. The table records around 92,000 clones, roughly four fifths of them present only once. Sample: PBMCs, taken from a glioma patient treated with radiotherapy, temozolomide or both. The receptors stem from a woman in her fifties or sixties with glioma.

The V gene is TRBV28, the J gene TRBJ1-1; 9 bases fit TRBD1. Losses at the gene ends were 6 bases for V and 5 bases for J; bases not matched to a gene: 10. The CDR3 is 15 residues long. Germline V CDR1 and CDR2: MDHEN, SYDVKM. This CDR3 is CASSLTDRGWTEAFF. DNA for the CDR3: TGTGCCAGCAGCCTCACCGACAGGGGGTGGACTGAAGCTTTCTTT.

J is TRBJ1-5 and V is TRBV6-5, with D possibly matching TRBD1 (6 bases). CDR1 is MNHEY, CDR2 SVGAGI, per germline. V gave up 8 bases and J gave up 7 bases, with 15 bases separating them. This CDR3 spans 13 amino acids. CDR3 nucleotide sequence: TGTGCCAGCTCATACAGGGACGACCAGCCCCAGCATTTT. Translation: CASSYRDDQPQHF.

The chain has TRBV6-5 and TRBJ1-1; tentative D call: TRBD1 (5 bases). Trimming left V 10 bases short and J 12 bases short, with 18 bases between. The CDR3 sequence is 11 residues long. Germline V CDR1 and CDR2: MNHEY, SVGAGI. CDR3 residues: CATSRVKKTFF. CDR3 coding DNA: TGTGCCACCTCCAGGGTAAAAAAAACTTTCTTT.

V and J are TRBV2 and TRBJ2-4; TRBD2 aligns across 12 bases. Trimming at V came to 7 bases and at J to 6 bases, leaving 10 bases not matched to a gene. Germline V gene lookup returns CDR1 SNHLY and CDR2 FYNNEI. The CDR3 length is 16 residues. In DNA form, the CDR3 reads TGTGCCAGCAATGGAGGGACTAGCGGGCCTAGAAACATTCAGTACTTC. Its protein is CASNGGTSGPRNIQYF.

Concerning this clone: Other DNA sequences in the same sample also yield this CDR3. The chain joins TRBV29-1 to TRBJ1-1; no firm D call. V was clipped by 1 base and J by 0 bases, with 6 bases between them. Germline assignment: CDR1 SQVTM and CDR2 ANQGSEA. This CDR3 has 13 amino acids. CDR3 sequence: CSVEGQLNTEAFF. As DNA, the CDR3 is TGCAGCGTTGAAGGGCAGTTGAACACTGAAGCTTTCTTT.

This rearrangement joins TRBV7-9 to TRBJ2-3; TRBD2 matches at 8 bases. This CDR3 is 16 amino acids long. Germline CDR1 reads SEHNR; CDR2 reads FQNEAQ (reference sequence). Trimming removed 2 bases from V and 0 bases from J; junction bases left unmatched: 4. This chain's CDR3 is CASSLLERGSTDTQYF. In DNA form, the CDR3 reads TGTGCCAGCAGCTTACTAGAGCGGGGGAGCACAGATACGCAGTATTTT.

V is TRBV6-5 and J is TRBJ1-1; D is perhaps TRBD1 (6 bases). Deletions cut 6 bases from V and 4 bases from J, with 15 bases between. This CDR3 has 14 amino acids. Germline CDR1 is MNHEY and CDR2 is SVGAGI. CDR3 bases: TGTGCCAGCAGAAACAGGGCCCGCACCACTGAAGCTTTCTTT. Its translation is CASRNRARTTEAFF.

J is TRBJ1-3 and V is TRBV7-8, with a possible D match to TRBD1 (5 bases). V lost 1 base to trimming and J lost 10 bases, with 11 bases between them. The germline CDR1 and CDR2 sequences are SGHVS and FQNEAQ. This CDR3 is built from 13 residues. The CDR3 DNA reads as TGTGCCAGCAGCTTAGAAGGGGCGGGGACCATATATTTT. Its translation is CASSLEGAGTIYF.

CDR3 sequence: CASSPGGGNNEQFF. CDR3 sequence (DNA): TGTGCCAGCAGCCCCGGAGGCGGGAACAATGAGCAGTTCTTC. The J gene is TRBJ2-1, the V gene TRBV7-2, with a weak D call TRBD2 (6 bases). The CDR3 length is 14 residues. V was pared by 5 bases and J by 5 bases, with 13 bases between. Germline V gives CDR1 SGHTA, CDR2 FQGNSA.

The V and J genes are TRBV6-6 and TRBJ2-7; D is uncertain. The CDR3 extends over 15 amino acids. Germline V lookup: CDR1 MNHNY, CDR2 SVGAGI (reference sequence). The V end lost 6 bases, the J end lost 0 bases, and 15 bases lay between the germline ends. DNA of the CDR3: TGTGCCAGCAGGGGTACGGCAGCCAGCTCCTACGAGCAGTACTTC. Its translation: CASRGTAASSYEQYF.

The chain recombines TRBV6-5 with TRBJ2-1, with D possibly TRBD1 on 6 matching bases. Trimming removed 5 bases from V and 9 bases from J, with 11 bases in between. The CDR3 has 12 residues. Germline CDR1 MNHEY, CDR2 SVGAGI. The CDR3 protein is CASSPLGGEQFF. The CDR3 DNA sequence: TGTGCCAGCAGTCCCCTAGGGGGTGAGCAGTTCTTC.

This clone is labeled as medium-sized. V usage is TRBV6-1 and J usage is TRBJ2-7, with 7 nucleotides matching TRBD2. CDR1 and CDR2 from the germline V gene are MNHNS and SASEGT. V lost 0 bases and J lost 2; bases outside the gene matches: 10. The CDR3 spans 17 residues. CDR3 protein: CASSEAVGGGGAYEQYF. The CDR3 region has the DNA TGTGCCAGCAGTGAAGCCGTCGGTGGCGGGGGAGCCTACGAGCAGTACTTC.

The chain links TRBV29-1 to TRBJ1-1; TRBD1 might be the D (6 bases). Germline V lookup: CDR1 SQVTM, CDR2 ANQGSEA. Trimming removed 4 bases from V and 5 bases from J, with 17 bases in between. CDR3 size: 14 residues. CDR3 sequence: CSVVTGPGITEAFF. The CDR3 DNA sequence: TGCAGCGTTGTTACAGGGCCGGGGATAACTGAAGCTTTCTTT.

The rearrangement links TRBV6-5 to TRBJ2-2; 7 bases match TRBD1. Germline V gene data show CDR1 as MNHEY and CDR2 as SVGAGI. Trimming cost V 4 bases and J 5 bases; bases outside gene matches: 7. The CDR3 has 15 amino acids. The CDR3, as DNA: TGTGCCAGCAGTTCCAGGACAGGCCGAACCGGGGAGCTGTTTTTT. Residues: CASSSRTGRTGELFF.

The V and J genes are TRBV9 and TRBJ1-1; TRBD1 is a possible D gene (5 bases). The CDR3 loop spans 13 amino acids. Germline-derived CDR1 and CDR2 are SGDLS and YYNGEE. Trimming stripped 4 bases from V and 1 base from J, with 8 bases between. CDR3 nucleotide sequence: TGTGCCAGCAGCACCGACAGGAACACTGAAGCTTTCTTT. Translating gives CASSTDRNTEAFF. The full variable domain, completed using reference TRBV9 and TRBJ1-1, is DSGVTQTPKHLITATGQRVTLRCSPRSGDLSVYWYQQSLDQGLQFLIQYYNGEERAKGNILERFSAQQFPDLHSELNLSSLELGDSALYFCASSTDRNTEAFFGQGTRLTVV.

As regards this clone: The junction and the germline gene differ at one end; a read error may be behind it. The rearrangement joins TRBV18 to TRBJ2-7; a weak D match, TRBD2 (5 bases). Germline-derived CDR1 and CDR2 are KGHSH and LQKENI. This CDR3 region has 13 residues. DNA of the CDR3: TGTGCCAGCTCACGAGGGCCCTCCCTCCCTCTAATCTTC. Translation: CASSRGPSLPLIF.

The chain joins TRBV15 to TRBJ1-3, with no clear D. Trimming took 0 bases from V and 0 from J, leaving 9 bases between them. The CDR3 is made up of 16 amino acids. In germline, CDR1 is LNHNV, CDR2 YYDKDF (reference sequence). The CDR3 region is CATSRERQGSGNTIYF. CDR3 DNA: TGTGCCACCAGCAGAGAAAGGCAAGGCTCTGGAAACACCATATATTTT.

This chain connects TRBV2 to TRBJ2-2; D remains unclear. V dropped 5 bases and J dropped 2 bases, with 9 bases sitting between them. The germline V gene encodes CDR1 SNHLY and CDR2 FYNNEI. This CDR3 is 14 amino acids long. DNA of the CDR3: TGTGCCAGCAGTAAAGACACCAACACCGGGGAGCTGTTTTTT. Protein sequence: CASSKDTNTGELFF.

V gene TRBV21-1 combines with J gene TRBJ1-4; the D call of TRBD1 is as the table states it, not checked on the DNA. TRBV21-1 is classified as a pseudogene. This CDR3 is built from 16 residues. The CDR3 is CASSSMGQTTNEKLFF. In DNA form, the CDR3 reads TGTGCCAGCAGCTCCATGGGACAGACAACTAATGAAAAACTGTTTTTT.

V usage is TRBV7-6 and J usage is TRBJ2-7; 8 bases map to TRBD1. The CDR3 is 13 residues long. J lost 6 bases, V lost 7 bases, and 8 bases had no gene match. Germline V gene data show CDR1 as SGHVS and CDR2 as FNYEAQ. CDR3 bases: TGTGCCAGCACAGGGGGCGACTCATCCGAGCAGTACTTC. Amino acids: CASTGGDSSEQYF. The entire variable domain, with the rest obtained from reference TRBV7-6 and TRBJ2-7, is as follows: GAGVSQSPRYKVTKRGQDVALRCDPISGHVSLYWYRQALGQGPEFLTYFNYEAQQDKSGLPNDRFSAERPEGSISTLTIQRTEQRDSAMYRCASTGGDSSEQYFGPGTRLTVT.

V and J are TRBV27 and TRBJ1-4; no clear D gene. There are 13 residues in the CDR3. The germline V gene has CDR1 MNHEY and CDR2 SMNVEV (reference sequence). V gave up 6 bases and J gave up 7 bases, with 12 bases separating them. The CDR3 reads CASSLSFSEKLFF. Here the CDR3 DNA reads TGTGCCAGCAGCCTCAGCTTCAGTGAAAAACTGTTTTTT.

This sequence joins TRBV5-4 and TRBJ2-5; D is possibly TRBD1 (6 bases). CDR3 length: 17 residues. CDR1 and CDR2 (germline): SGHNT, YYREEE (reference sequence). V was cut by 0 bases and J by 2 bases, with 17 bases left in between. The CDR3 DNA reads as TGTGCCAGCAGCTTGGAAACAGGGATTCGGAAGCAAGAGACCCAGTACTTC. Translated, it gives CASSLETGIRKQETQYF. Drawing the rest from reference TRBV5-4 and TRBJ2-5, the complete variable domain is ETGVTQSPTHLIKTRGQQVTLRCSSQSGHNTVSWYQQALGQGPQFIFQYYREEENGRGNFPPRFSGLQFPNYSSELNVNALELDDSALYLCASSLETGIRKQETQYFGPGTRLLVL.

The rearrangement links TRBV5-1 to TRBJ2-7; D remains ambiguous. Germline lookup yields CDR1 SGHRS and CDR2 YFSETQ. This CDR3 has 14 residues. Between the trimmed V and J ends, which lost 6 bases and 2 bases, there was a span of 15 bases. DNA of the CDR3: TGCGCCAGCAAGCTTTGGGTAGAGACCTACGAGCAGTACTTC. Protein: CASKLWVETYEQYF.

The chain couples TRBV6-1 to TRBJ2-7; D is perhaps TRBD1 or TRBD2 (5 bases each). Germline assignment: CDR1 MNHNS and CDR2 SASEGT. The V end was cut by 1 base, the J end by 0 bases, with 10 bases between. CDR3 length: 15 residues. The DNA of the CDR3 is TGTGCCAGCAGTGAAGGGTCAGGGAGCTCCTACGAGCAGTACTTC. It yields the protein CASSEGSGSSYEQYF.

The chain joins TRBV9 to TRBJ2-3; 7 bases are a match to TRBD2. Looked up from germline, CDR1 is SGDLS and CDR2 is YYNGEE. The CDR3 extends over 16 amino acids. J lost 2 bases, V lost 4 bases, and 10 bases had no gene match. The CDR3 is CASSSRLASPTDTQYF. In DNA form, the CDR3 reads TGTGCCAGCAGCTCACGACTAGCCTCCCCCACAGATACGCAGTATTTT.

The rearrangement uses TRBV7-9 and TRBJ1-2, with D perhaps matching TRBD1 (5 bases). This CDR3 is 13 amino acids long. V was clipped by 11 bases and J by 5 bases, with 18 bases between them. CDR1 and CDR2 (germline): SEHNR, FQNEAQ (reference sequence). The CDR3 loop reads CACPGRLLYGYTF. The CDR3 bases are TGTGCCTGCCCAGGGCGGCTGCTTTATGGCTACACCTTC.